These 14 T cell receptor beta chains originate from one sample sequenced in a study of T cells after yellow fever vaccination. From the 5' RACE reads, TCRdb called clonotypes with MiXCR, one entry per CDR3 protein. Of hundreds of thousands of distinct CDR3 sequences listed, 9.5% to 13% are singletons. The input for sequencing was PBMCs, taken on the day of the first yellow fever vaccination. These receptors were collected from a man aged 18 to 29 who received the YFV17D yellow fever vaccine.

The V and J genes are TRBV20-1 and TRBJ1-4, with 8 bases aligning to TRBD1. V trimming: 0 bases; J trimming: 8 bases; junction bases outside the gene matches: 8. This CDR3 comprises 15 residues. Germline lookup yields CDR1 DFQATT and CDR2 SNEGSKA (reference sequence). The CDR3 reads CSARDRTGLLEKLFF. Here the CDR3 DNA reads TGCAGTGCTAGAGATCGGACAGGGCTCCTGGAAAAACTGTTTTTT.

This chain connects TRBV7-2 to TRBJ2-5; no clear D. With 3 bases removed from V and 4 bases from J, the gap between germline ends came to 12 bases. Germline V gene data show CDR1 as SGHTA and CDR2 as FQGNSA. The CDR3 is 14 residues long. CDR3 sequence: CASSLLGWGETQYF. CDR3 bases: TGTGCCAGCAGCTTGCTGGGATGGGGAGAGACCCAGTACTTC.

This clonotype was seen only a few times. The rearrangement links TRBV19 to TRBJ2-3; D unclear. With 9 bases removed from V and 0 bases from J, the gap between germline ends came to 13 bases. The V gene's germline CDR1 is LNHDA and CDR2 SQIVND (reference sequence). This CDR3 contains 14 residues. This chain's CDR3 is CASRTDTSTDTQYF. In DNA form, the CDR3 reads TGTGCCAGCCGGACGGATACTAGCACAGATACGCAGTATTTT.

The CDR3 protein is CASRSRGGQNIQYF. CDR3 DNA: TGTGCCAGCCGATCCAGGGGTGGTCAGAACATTCAGTACTTC. This chain links TRBV7-9 with TRBJ2-4, with D maybe TRBD1 (6 bases). CDR1 is SEHNR and CDR2 is FQNEAQ in the germline V gene (reference sequence). Trimming removed 8 bases at V and 7 bases at J, with 18 bases between. The CDR3 extends over 14 amino acids. Drawing the rest from reference TRBV7-9 and TRBJ2-4, the complete variable domain is DTGVSQNPRHKITKRGQNVTFRCDPISEHNRLYWYRQTLGQGPEFLTYFQNEAQLEKSRLLSDRFSAERPKGSFSTLEIQRTEQGDSAMYLCASRSRGGQNIQYFGAGTRLSVL.

This clonotype was seen only a few times. The CDR3 DNA is TGCGCCAGCAGCCTCTCACAGGCAAGCTCCTACAATGAGCAGTTCTTC. It specifies CASSLSQASSYNEQFF. The gene calls are TRBV5-1 and TRBJ2-1, with a weak D call TRBD1 (5 bases). CDR3 length: 16 residues. Germline CDR1 SGHRS, CDR2 YFSETQ. V was shortened by 4 bases and J by 0 bases, with 14 bases between the two germline ends.

This clonotype was counted a few times. The chain couples TRBV7-2 to TRBJ2-5, with 7 nucleotides matching TRBD2. The junction had 13 bases not matched to a gene; V was cut back by 5 bases and J by 7 bases. The CDR3 runs 15 residues. Germline V gene sequence: CDR1 SGHTA, CDR2 FQGNSA. CDR3 DNA sequence: TGTGCCAGCAGCCCTCAAGATGGGAGGGCGGGGACCCAGTACTTC. Translation gives CASSPQDGRAGTQYF.

This clonotype was detected a few times. V gene TRBV4-3 combines with J gene TRBJ2-5; D gene unclear. Trimming shortened V by 0 bases and J by 2 bases, and 13 bases separated the two germline ends. Germline values: CDR1 LGHNA, CDR2 YSLEER. The CDR3 is made up of 16 amino acids. CDR3: CASSQETSAGQETQYF. The CDR3 nucleotides are TGCGCCAGCAGCCAAGAAACCAGCGCAGGTCAAGAGACCCAGTACTTC.

The chain employs TRBV15 and TRBJ1-1; D might be TRBD1 (6 bases). Trimming stripped 2 bases from V and 1 base from J, with 14 bases between. Germline-derived CDR1 and CDR2 are LNHNV and YYDKDF (reference sequence). The CDR3 sequence is 16 residues long. This CDR3 reads CATSRSRTESNTEAFF. The CDR3 nucleotides are TGTGCCACCAGCAGATCCAGGACAGAATCGAACACTGAAGCTTTCTTT.

This clonotype has only a few counts. The chain uses TRBV20-1 and TRBJ1-2; no reliable D call. Trimming stripped 0 bases from V and 3 bases from J, with 11 bases between. CDR1 DFQATT and CDR2 SNEGSKA come from the germline V gene (reference sequence). This CDR3 is built from 14 residues. The CDR3 here is CSARDRRRDYGYTF. CDR3 coding DNA: TGCAGTGCTAGAGATAGGCGTAGGGACTATGGCTACACCTTC.

This clonotype was picked up many times. In nucleotides, the CDR3 is TGCAGTGCCCCGCCCTCGGCCGGACGTGGCTACACCTTC. Encoded protein: CSAPPSAGRGYTF. This chain connects TRBV20-1 to TRBJ1-2; D is unclear. V shed 6 bases and J shed 7 bases, with 18 bases lying between them. The CDR3 is 13 amino acids. The germline V gene has CDR1 DFQATT and CDR2 SNEGSKA (reference sequence).

In regard to this clonotype: At one end, the junction sequence differs from germline, possibly due to a read error. The V and J genes are TRBV6-1 and TRBJ1-3; D is unresolved. The CDR3 totals 16 residues. Germline CDR1 reads MNHNS; CDR2 reads SASEGT. In DNA form, the CDR3 reads TGTGCCAGCAGTGAAGTGTGGCAAAGCTCTAGAAACACCATATATTTT. It translates to CASSEVWQSSRNTIYF.

The V gene is TRBV5-1, the J gene TRBJ2-3; D not certain. CDR1 is SGHRS and CDR2 is YFSETQ in the germline V gene. Between the trimmed V and J ends, which lost 7 bases and 4 bases, there was a span of 16 bases. The CDR3 has 14 residues. The CDR3 nucleotides are TGCGCCAGCCATACCCGTAGCCCCCCAGATACGCAGTATTTT. Amino acid sequence: CASHTRSPPDTQYF.

V usage is TRBV29-1 and J usage is TRBJ2-1; 10 bases are a match to TRBD2. V trimming: 3 bases; J trimming: 8 bases; junction bases outside the gene matches: 7. This CDR3 is built from 14 residues. CDR1 and CDR2 (germline): SQVTM, ANQGSEA. As DNA, the CDR3 is TGCAGCGTTGACGGAGCGGGGGGGCAAGATGAGCAGTTCTTC. The encoded protein is CSVDGAGGQDEQFF.

This clonotype was detected only a few times. Written as DNA, the CDR3 is TGTGCCAGCAGCCCTCAATATGGCTACACCTTC. As protein: CASSPQYGYTF. The V and J genes are TRBV7-9 and TRBJ1-2, with D hard to call. The germline CDR1 and CDR2 sequences are SEHNR and FQNEAQ (reference sequence). Trimming stripped 5 bases from V and 5 bases from J, with 6 bases between. CDR3 length: 11 residues.